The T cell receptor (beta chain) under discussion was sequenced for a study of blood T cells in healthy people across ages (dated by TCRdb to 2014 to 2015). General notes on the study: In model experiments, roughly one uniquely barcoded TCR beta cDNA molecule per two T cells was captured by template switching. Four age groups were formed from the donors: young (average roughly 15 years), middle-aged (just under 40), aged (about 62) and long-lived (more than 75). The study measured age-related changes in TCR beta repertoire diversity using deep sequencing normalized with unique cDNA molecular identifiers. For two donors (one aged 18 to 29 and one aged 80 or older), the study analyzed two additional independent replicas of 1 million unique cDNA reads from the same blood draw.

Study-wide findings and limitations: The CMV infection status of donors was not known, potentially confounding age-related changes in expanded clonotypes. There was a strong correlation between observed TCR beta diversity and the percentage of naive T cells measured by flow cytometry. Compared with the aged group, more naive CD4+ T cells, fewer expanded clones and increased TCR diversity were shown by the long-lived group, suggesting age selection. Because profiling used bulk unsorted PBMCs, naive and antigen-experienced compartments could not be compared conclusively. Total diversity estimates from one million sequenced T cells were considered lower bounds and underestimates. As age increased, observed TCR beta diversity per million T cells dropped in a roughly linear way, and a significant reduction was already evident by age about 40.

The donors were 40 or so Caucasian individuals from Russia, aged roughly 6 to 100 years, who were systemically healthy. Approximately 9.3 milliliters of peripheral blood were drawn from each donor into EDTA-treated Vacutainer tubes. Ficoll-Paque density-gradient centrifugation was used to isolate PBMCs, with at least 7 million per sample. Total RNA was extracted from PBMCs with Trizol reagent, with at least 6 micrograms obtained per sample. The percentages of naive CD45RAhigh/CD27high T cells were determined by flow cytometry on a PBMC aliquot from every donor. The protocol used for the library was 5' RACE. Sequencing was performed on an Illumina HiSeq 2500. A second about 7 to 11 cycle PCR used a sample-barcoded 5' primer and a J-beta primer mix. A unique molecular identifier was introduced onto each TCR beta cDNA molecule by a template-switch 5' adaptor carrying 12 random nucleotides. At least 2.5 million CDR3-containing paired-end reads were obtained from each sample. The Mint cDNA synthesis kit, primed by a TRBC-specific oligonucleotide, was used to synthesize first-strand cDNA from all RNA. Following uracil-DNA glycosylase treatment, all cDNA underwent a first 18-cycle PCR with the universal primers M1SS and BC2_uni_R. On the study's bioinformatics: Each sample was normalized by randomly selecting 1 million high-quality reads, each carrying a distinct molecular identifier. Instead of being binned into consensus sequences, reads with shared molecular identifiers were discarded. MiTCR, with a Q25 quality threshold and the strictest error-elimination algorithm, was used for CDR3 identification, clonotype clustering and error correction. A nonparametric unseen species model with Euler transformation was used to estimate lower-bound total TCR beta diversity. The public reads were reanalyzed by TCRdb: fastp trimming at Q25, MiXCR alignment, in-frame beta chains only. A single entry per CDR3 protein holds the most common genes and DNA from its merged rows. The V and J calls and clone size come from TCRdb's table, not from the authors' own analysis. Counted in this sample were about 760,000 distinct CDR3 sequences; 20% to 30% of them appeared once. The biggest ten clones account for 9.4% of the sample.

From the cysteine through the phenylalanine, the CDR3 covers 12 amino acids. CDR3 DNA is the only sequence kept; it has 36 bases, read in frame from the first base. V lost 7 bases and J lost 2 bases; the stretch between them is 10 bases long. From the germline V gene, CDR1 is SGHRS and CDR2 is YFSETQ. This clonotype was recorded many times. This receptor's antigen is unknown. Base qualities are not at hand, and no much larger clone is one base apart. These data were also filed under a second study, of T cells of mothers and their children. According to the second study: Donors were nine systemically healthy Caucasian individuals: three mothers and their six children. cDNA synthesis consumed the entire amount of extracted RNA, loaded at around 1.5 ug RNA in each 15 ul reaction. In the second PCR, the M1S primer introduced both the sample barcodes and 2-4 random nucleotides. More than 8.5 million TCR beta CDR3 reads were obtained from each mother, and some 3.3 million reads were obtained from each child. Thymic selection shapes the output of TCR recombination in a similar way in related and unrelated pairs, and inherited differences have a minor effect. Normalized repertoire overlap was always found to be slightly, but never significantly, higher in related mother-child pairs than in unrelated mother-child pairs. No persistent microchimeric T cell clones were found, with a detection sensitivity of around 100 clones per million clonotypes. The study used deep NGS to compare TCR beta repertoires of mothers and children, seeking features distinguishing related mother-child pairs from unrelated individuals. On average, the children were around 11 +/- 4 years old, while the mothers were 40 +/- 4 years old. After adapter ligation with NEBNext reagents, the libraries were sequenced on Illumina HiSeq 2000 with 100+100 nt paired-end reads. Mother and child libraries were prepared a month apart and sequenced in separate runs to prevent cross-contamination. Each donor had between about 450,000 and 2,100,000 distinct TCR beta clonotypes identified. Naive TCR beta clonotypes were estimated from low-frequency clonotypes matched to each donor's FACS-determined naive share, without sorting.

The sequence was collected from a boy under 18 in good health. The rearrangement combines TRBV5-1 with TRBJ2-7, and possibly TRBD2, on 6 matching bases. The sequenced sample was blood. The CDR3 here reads CASGTGTYEQYF. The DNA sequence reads TGCGCCAGCGGGACTGGTACCTACGAGCAGTACTTC.